Listed here are 3 T cell receptor beta chains from one sample, sequenced in a study of blood T cell repertoires in COVID-19. TCRdb keeps only in-frame clones here, not all; method: immunoSEQ multiplex PCR. The sample has around 180,000 clones, approximately 89% seen once. Material: peripheral blood. The receptor source for this set is a middle-aged man with active or convalescent COVID-19.

The chain joins TRBV25-1 to TRBJ2-4; no definite D call. Trimming cost V 4 bases and J 1 base, with 8 bases left between them. CDR3 length: 14 amino acids. Germline assignment: CDR1 MGHDK and CDR2 SYGVNS. CDR3 protein: CASSAHGAKNIQYF. As DNA, the CDR3 is TGTGCCAGCAGTGCACACGGGGCCAAAAACATTCAGTACTTC.

The chain uses TRBV5-1 and TRBJ2-7; 8 nucleotides align to TRBD2. Germline V lookup: CDR1 SGHRS, CDR2 YFSETQ. The CDR3 covers 15 residues. Unmatched junction bases numbered 13, after V lost 4 bases and J lost 7 bases. CDR3 in amino acids: CASSTPGGGSGEQYF. CDR3 bases: TGCGCCAGCAGCACACCCGGCGGGGGGAGCGGAGAGCAGTACTTC.

This clone was seen more than once but under ten times. V gene TRBV7-9 combines with J gene TRBJ1-2; no definite D call. The CDR3 is 12 residues long. With 6 bases removed from V and 8 bases from J, the gap between germline ends came to 13 bases. The germline V gene has CDR1 SEHNR and CDR2 FQNEAQ (reference sequence). The CDR3 region is CASRTDISGYTF. CDR3 DNA: TGTGCCAGCAGAACAGACATCTCCGGCTACACCTTC.